What follows are 25 T cell receptor beta chains derived from one specimen sequenced in a study of beta chain features in type 1 diabetes. These receptors are not linked to any known antigen. Reverse transcription of all isolated RNA meant that expressed TCRB transcripts were sequenced. Clones were read by immunoSEQ multiplex PCR, and TCRdb kept only the in-frame ones, dropping some. The table includes more than 550,000 clones, over 11% detected once. Overall study results and limits: TCRB CDR3s were moderately but significantly shorter in Type 1 diabetes patients in all four CD4+ subsets.

Sequencing used naive CD4+ T cells from blood. The receptors were sampled from a young man with type 1 diabetes.

This clone was counted a few times. The gene calls are TRBV6-1 and TRBJ1-1; the match to TRBD1 covers 7 bases. V lost 6 bases to trimming and J lost 5 bases; unmatched junction nucleotides: 12. Germline V gene lookup returns CDR1 MNHNS and CDR2 SASEGT. This CDR3 is 15 amino acids long. CDR3 bases: TGTGCCAGCAGCAAGAACAGGGGAGTAGAGACTGAAGCTTTCTTT. It yields the protein CASSKNRGVETEAFF.

This clone was detected once. This chain uses TRBV9 with TRBJ2-5, with 7 bases fitting TRBD1. Losses at the gene ends were 3 bases for V and 2 bases for J; bases not matched to a gene: 4. Per the germline V gene, CDR1 is SGDLS and CDR2 is YYNGEE. The CDR3 extends over 14 amino acids. DNA for the CDR3: TGTGCCAGCAGCGCACAGGGGCAACAAGAGACCCAGTACTTC. Its translation: CASSAQGQQETQYF.

This clone turned up a few times. This sequence joins TRBV14 and TRBJ2-7; D gene uncertain. Germline V gives CDR1 SGHDN, CDR2 FVKESK. The CDR3 is made up of 11 amino acids. V shed 4 bases and J shed 3 bases, with 4 bases lying between them. The CDR3: CASSPSYEQYF. The CDR3 DNA reads as TGTGCCAGCAGCCCGAGCTACGAGCAGTACTTC.

This clone was seen a handful of times. The rearrangement uses TRBV18 and TRBJ2-1, with D tentatively TRBD1 (5 bases). The ends were cut back, 2 bases at V and 4 bases at J, with 15 bases in the middle. Germline V gene data show CDR1 as KGHSH and CDR2 as LQKENI. CDR3 length equals 16 residues. CDR3 coding DNA: TGTGCCAGCTCACCATCCCCGTCTAAGGGGTACAATGAGCAGTTCTTC. Residues: CASSPSPSKGYNEQFF. Supplemented by reference TRBV18 and TRBJ2-1, the full variable domain reads NAGVMQNPRHLVRRRGQEARLRCSPMKGHSHVYWYRQLPEEGLKFMVYLQKENIIDESGMPKERFSAEFPKEGPSILRIQQVVRGDSAAYFCASSPSPSKGYNEQFFGPGTRLTVL.

The table lists this clone with a few counts. The chain combines TRBV4-1 with TRBJ1-2; TRBD1 might be the D (5 bases). This CDR3 comprises 14 residues. The germline gives CDR1 MGHRA, CDR2 YSYEKL. Trimming removed 0 bases at V and 6 bases at J, with 11 bases between. The CDR3 is CASSQDSGYDGYTF. In DNA, the CDR3 is TGCGCCAGCAGCCAAGATTCAGGGTATGATGGCTACACCTTC.

The chain uses TRBV27 and TRBJ2-3; either TRBD1 or TRBD2 may supply D (7 bases each). V lost 4 bases, J lost 3 bases, and 17 bases lay in between. The germline V gene has CDR1 MNHEY and CDR2 SMNVEV (reference sequence). The CDR3 extends over 16 amino acids. The CDR3 DNA follows: TGTGCCAGCAGTTCCCCGACAGGGAGGGTGACAGATACGCAGTATTTT. It yields the protein CASSSPTGRVTDTQYF.

The chain joins TRBV7-2 to TRBJ2-7; D remains ambiguous. Germline V gene sequence: CDR1 SGHTA, CDR2 FQGNSA. V was pared by 0 bases and J by 3 bases, with 6 bases between. CDR3 length equals 13 residues. Written as DNA, the CDR3 is TGTGCCAGCAGCTTAGCGCTCCGCTACGAGCAGTACTTC. The encoded protein is CASSLALRYEQYF. Full variable domain (remainder filled in from reference TRBV7-2 and TRBJ2-7): GAGVSQSPSNKVTEKGKDVELRCDPISGHTALYWYRQSLGQGLEFLIYFQGNSAPDKSGLPSDRFSAERTGGSVSTLTIQRTQQEDSAVYLCASSLALRYEQYFGPGTRLTVT.

There are a few counts of this clone. V usage is TRBV28 and J usage is TRBJ1-2; D ambiguous. Per the germline V gene, CDR1 is MDHEN and CDR2 is SYDVKM. The V gene lost 2 bases and the J gene lost 7 bases, with 11 bases spanning the gap. The CDR3 spans 13 residues. CDR3 sequence reads: CASSLATARGYTF. The CDR3 DNA sequence: TGTGCCAGCAGTTTAGCGACGGCCCGTGGCTACACCTTC.

This clone came up a few times. The chain is built from TRBV6-1 and TRBJ2-5, with 9 bases that match TRBD2. Germline trimming cut 2 bases from V and 6 bases from J; bases unmatched to any gene: 7. The germline V gene has CDR1 MNHNS and CDR2 SASEGT. This CDR3 is built from 15 residues. Here the CDR3 reads CASSETGGGAQTQYF. The CDR3 nucleotides read TGTGCCAGCAGTGAAACTGGCGGGGGGGCTCAGACCCAGTACTTC.

The chain carries TRBV28 and TRBJ2-3; 10 bases are a match to TRBD1. Germline V lookup: CDR1 MDHEN, CDR2 SYDVKM. V shed 5 bases and J 4 bases; nucleotides not matched to a gene: 9. The CDR3 is made up of 16 amino acids. CDR3 sequence: CASSLRTGGAADTQYF. CDR3 DNA: TGTGCCAGCAGTCTCCGGACAGGGGGAGCGGCAGATACGCAGTATTTT.

This rearrangement joins TRBV5-6 to TRBJ1-1; D gene unclear. Trimming removed 0 bases from V and 3 bases from J, with 12 bases in between. Germline CDR1 reads SGHDT; CDR2 reads YYEEEE. There are 15 residues in the CDR3. CDR3 sequence (DNA): TGTGCCAGCAGCTTGGGGCGCCCGGGTGACACTGAAGCTTTCTTT. Translating gives CASSLGRPGDTEAFF.

The V call is TRBV7-8, the J call TRBJ2-5; possibly TRBD1 for D (5 bases). The CDR3 is 13 residues long. V was cut by 5 bases and J by 4 bases, with 11 bases left in between. Germline CDR1 SGHVS, CDR2 FQNEAQ. The CDR3 region has the DNA TGTGCCAGCAGCCTCAGGGTGAGAGAGACCCAGTACTTC. It codes for CASSLRVRETQYF.

This clone appeared a few times. J is TRBJ2-3 and V is TRBV5-4; D remains ambiguous. CDR1 SGHNT and CDR2 YYREEE come from the germline V gene (reference sequence). V dropped 1 base and J dropped 4 bases, with 10 bases sitting between them. This CDR3 is 14 amino acids long. The DNA for the CDR3 is TGTGCCAGCAGCTTGCTGAAGGACGCAGATACGCAGTATTTT. Translated: CASSLLKDADTQYF.

CDR3 in amino acids: CSAAGQGVTYEQYF. The DNA of the CDR3 is TGCAGCGCCGCCGGGCAGGGGGTTACCTACGAGCAGTACTTC. This chain joins TRBV29-1 and TRBJ2-7, with 7 bases aligning to TRBD1. CDR1 and CDR2 (germline): SQVTM, ANQGSEA. The V segment lost 7 bases and the J segment 2 bases; nucleotides outside the gene matches: 11. The CDR3 is 14 amino acids.

In its sample, this clone was seen a few times. Other DNA sequences in this sample translate to the same CDR3. The V and J genes are TRBV9 and TRBJ2-1, with D unresolved. CDR1 is SGDLS, CDR2 YYNGEE, per germline. V was shortened by 2 bases and J by 0 bases, with 9 bases between the two germline ends. The CDR3 covers 15 residues. In DNA form, the CDR3 reads TGTGCCAGCAGCGTGGCACCGAGCTCCTACAATGAGCAGTTCTTC. It encodes CASSVAPSSYNEQFF. Based on the CDR3 plus reference TRBV9 and TRBJ2-1, the full variable domain is DSGVTQTPKHLITATGQRVTLRCSPRSGDLSVYWYQQSLDQGLQFLIQYYNGEERAKGNILERFSAQQFPDLHSELNLSSLELGDSALYFCASSVAPSSYNEQFFGPGTRLTVL.

The chain employs TRBV6-1 and TRBJ1-5; no clear D. CDR1 and CDR2 (germline): MNHNS, SASEGT. This CDR3 is 15 amino acids long. Trimming shortened V by 7 bases and J by 2 bases, and 15 bases separated the two germline ends. The CDR3 loop is CASIRKGEGNQPQHF. In nucleotides, the CDR3 is TGTGCCAGCATCCGCAAGGGAGAGGGCAATCAGCCCCAGCATTTT.

This sequence joins TRBV11-2 and TRBJ2-1, with no clear D. Trimming removed 1 base at V and 4 bases at J, with 5 bases between. The CDR3 has 13 residues. Looked up from germline, CDR1 is SGHAT and CDR2 is FQNNGV. CDR3 sequence reads: CASSLVRYNEQFF. CDR3 in DNA: TGTGCCAGCAGCTTAGTGCGTTACAATGAGCAGTTCTTC.

This clone was seen only a few times. This rearrangement joins TRBV30 to TRBJ1-5; no clear D gene. Trimming shortened V by 5 bases and J by 5 bases, and 19 bases separated the two germline ends. CDR1 is GTSNPN, CDR2 SVGIG, per germline (reference sequence). The CDR3 is 15 residues long. DNA of the CDR3: TGTGCCTGGCGGGGAGCTAGGGAGGGAGATCAGCCCCAGCATTTT. It is translated as CAWRGAREGDQPQHF.

V usage is TRBV11-2 and J usage is TRBJ2-1; the match to TRBD1 covers 9 bases. Germline V gene data show CDR1 as SGHAT and CDR2 as FQNNGV. This CDR3 spans 15 amino acids. J was trimmed by 4 bases and V by 3 bases; bases with no gene match: 4. The CDR3 loop is CASSFSGQGYNEQFF. CDR3 DNA sequence: TGTGCCAGCAGCTTTTCGGGACAGGGATACAATGAGCAGTTCTTC.

Only a few counts were recorded for this clone. The chain couples TRBV13 to TRBJ1-1; the D is unclear. The CDR3 covers 14 residues. Germline V gene lookup returns CDR1 PRHDT and CDR2 FYEKMQ (reference sequence). The V gene lost 0 bases and the J gene lost 0 bases, with 5 bases spanning the gap. CDR3 nucleotide sequence: TGTGCCAGCAGCTTAGGGCAGTTGAACACTGAAGCTTTCTTT. Its translation: CASSLGQLNTEAFF.

The table lists this clone with a few counts. The V call is TRBV11-2, the J call TRBJ2-7; 8 nucleotides agree with TRBD2. J lost 0 bases, V lost 5 bases, and 9 bases had no gene match. Per the germline V gene, CDR1 is SGHAT and CDR2 is FQNNGV. The CDR3 loop spans 16 amino acids. CDR3 nucleotide sequence: TGTGCCAGCAGCCCCGGGACTAGACAAAGCTCCTACGAGCAGTACTTC. Its protein product is CASSPGTRQSSYEQYF.

This chain connects TRBV6-4 to TRBJ1-2; maybe TRBD1 (6 bases). The CDR3 contains 16 residues. Trimming stripped 0 bases from V and 2 bases from J, with 13 bases between. Germline V lookup: CDR1 MRHNA, CDR2 SNTAGT. The CDR3 here is CASSDSGARGNYGYTF. Written as DNA, the CDR3 is TGTGCCAGCAGTGACTCGGGGGCACGGGGGAACTATGGCTACACCTTC.

The genes are TRBV19 and TRBJ1-5, with 7 bases lining up with TRBD1. The CDR3 totals 15 residues. Germline CDR1 reads LNHDA; CDR2 reads SQIVND (reference sequence). V shed 3 bases and J 6 bases; nucleotides not matched to a gene: 8. This CDR3 reads CASSMVQGPGQPQHF. The DNA of the CDR3 is TGTGCCAGTAGTATGGTACAGGGGCCCGGTCAGCCCCAGCATTTT.

This clone was seen more than once but under ten times. The genes are TRBV7-9 and TRBJ2-1; D not certain. Germline V gives CDR1 SEHNR, CDR2 FQNEAQ (reference sequence). V was shortened by 5 bases and J by 1 base, with 6 bases between the two germline ends. The CDR3 runs 13 residues. Here the CDR3 DNA reads TGTGCCAGCAGCCTACAGTCCTACAATGAGCAGTTCTTC. Its translation is CASSLQSYNEQFF.

V and J are TRBV5-4 and TRBJ2-2, with D possibly being TRBD1 (8 bases). Germline CDR1 SGHNT, CDR2 YYREEE (reference sequence). The CDR3 covers 14 residues. Trimming left V 3 bases short and J 6 bases short, with 12 bases between. The CDR3 region has the DNA TGTGCCAGCAGCTGGACAGGGAGGGCCGGGGAGCTGTTTTTT. Its protein is CASSWTGRAGELFF.